This T cell receptor beta chain was captured by sequencing in a study of blood T cell repertoires in COVID-19. Generated by immunoSEQ multiplex PCR, the TCRdb table keeps only in-frame clones and is missing some. The sample holds 250,000 to 300,000 clones; about nine tenths are singletons and the top ten take under 15%. Germline V CDR1 and CDR2: MRHNA, SNTAGT. After removal of 5 bases from V and 0 bases from J, the junction contained 0 bases not matched to a gene. CDR3 size: 13 residues. The chain combines TRBV6-4 with TRBJ1-2, with 7 nucleotides matching TRBD1. The TCR sequence derives from a woman aged 55 to 70 with acute or convalescent COVID-19. The sequenced sample consisted of peripheral blood. The CDR3 is CASSRGPNYGYTF. The CDR3 region has the DNA TGTGCCAGCAGTAGGGGGCCTAACTATGGCTACACCTTC.